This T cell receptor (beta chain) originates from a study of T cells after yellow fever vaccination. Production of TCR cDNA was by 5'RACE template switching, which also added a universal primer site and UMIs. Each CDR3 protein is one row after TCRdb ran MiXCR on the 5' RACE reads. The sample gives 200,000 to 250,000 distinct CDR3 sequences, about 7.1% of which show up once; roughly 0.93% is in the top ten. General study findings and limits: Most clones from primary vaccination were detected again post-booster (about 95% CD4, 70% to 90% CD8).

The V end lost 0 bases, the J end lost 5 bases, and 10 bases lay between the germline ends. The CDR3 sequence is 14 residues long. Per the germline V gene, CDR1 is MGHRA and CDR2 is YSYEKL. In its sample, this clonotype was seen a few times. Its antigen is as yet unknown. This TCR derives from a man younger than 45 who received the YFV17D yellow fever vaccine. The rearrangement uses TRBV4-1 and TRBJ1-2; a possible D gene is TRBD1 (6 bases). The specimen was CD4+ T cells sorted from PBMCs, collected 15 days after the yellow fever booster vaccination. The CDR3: CASSQDWQGYGYTF. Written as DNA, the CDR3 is TGCGCCAGCAGCCAAGATTGGCAGGGGTATGGCTACACCTTC.